This record covers a single TCR beta chain. Its cognate antigen has yet to be identified. One base away there is no much larger clone; base qualities are not given. TCRbeta CDR3 regions were amplified from genomic DNA by means of the immunoSEQ Assay, a bias-controlled multiplex PCR. The original methods were these. Within the assay, amplification of reference gene primers was used to estimate how many nucleated cells each sample contained. To quantify the absolute abundance of each unique TCRbeta CDR3 rearrangement, sequence reads were collapsed and filtered. For each sample, productive Simpson clonality was calculated by taking the square root of Simpson's diversity index across productive rearrangements. Here the immuneACCESS table is served through TCRdb, limited to in-frame sequences with V and J called. Missing clones are a known gap in these copies; in checked studies unresolved V genes cover under half, and the rest lacks a known reason. V and J calls and clone size are those listed in that table; D and trimming were worked out from the DNA. The sample data list 200,000 to 300,000 clones, and approximately 86% of these were observed just once. The biggest ten clones account for less than 3% of the sample.

V gives up 5 bases and J gives up 7 bases, and the segment between their germline ends measures 9 bases. The CDR3 runs 13 residues from the cysteine to the phenylalanine. Only the CDR3 DNA stays, 39 bases, in frame from base 1. The data belong to a study of blood T cell repertoires in COVID-19 (dated by TCRdb to 2018 to 2021). Describing the broader study: Collaborator samples came from the United States, Italy and Spain and covered acute and convalescent phases of COVID-19. The prospective study material was composed of cDNA or gDNA derived from T cells, B-cell-depleted T cells, or PBMCs. Subjects who had been exposed to COVID-19, were actively infected with it, or had recovered from it provided the deeply sampled blood TCRbeta repertoires that made up the dataset. The repertoires were released in a freely available public database intended as a resource for research on the immune response to SARS-CoV-2. Samples came from the ongoing ImmuneRACE study (first 160 participants) plus 1,254 subjects from 6 global collaborators. Nearly every sample came with metadata listing a de-identified subject ID, COVID-19 status, age in years and sex. HLA class I and class II types, where available, came from metadata supplied by the sample provider rather than from assay-based typing. Study-wide conclusions, independent of this receptor: Clinical and demographic metadata were provided uncurated, with the amount varying by source and participant.

Participants in the prospective study were aged roughly 18 to 90 years, lived in about two dozen United States geographic areas, and enrolled through a virtual design. Cohort assignment in the prospective study relied on participant-reported clinical history from a screening survey and a study questionnaire. For ImmuneRACE Cohort 3, a participant was defined as recovered based on two consecutive negative NP/OP PCR tests, clearance by a healthcare professional, or resolution of symptoms. In the prospective study, whole blood, serum and a nasopharyngeal or oropharyngeal swab were collected from each participant by mobile phlebotomists. Participants in the prospective study had the option to provide additional blood draws and questionnaires over a roughly 2-month period. Before DNA extraction, blood samples from the prospective study were shipped at room temperature or frozen.

The chain uses TRBV12-3 or TRBV12-4 and TRBJ1-6, with the D gene call left open. The sequence was collected from a woman between 18 and 29 years old who had recovered from COVID-19. What was sequenced was PBMCs or T cells enriched from blood (not recorded which). For the CDR3, the sequence is CASSLDLNSPLHF. The nucleotides read TGTGCCAGCAGTCTAGACTTGAATTCACCCCTCCACTTT.